The text below deals with one T cell receptor (beta chain). Its antigen is unidentified. Per the germline V gene, CDR1 is KGHSH and CDR2 is LQKENI. The CDR3 loop spans 16 amino acids. Deletions cut 0 bases from V and 1 base from J, with 12 bases between. The source of the sample is a study of T cell responses to AZD1222 COVID-19 vaccine. In the study overall: Combined were second doses at about 4 or about 12 weeks.

The assay was immunoSEQ multiplex PCR, and TCRdb's table has in-frame clones only and misses some. The sample holds 150,000 to 180,000 clones, about nine tenths seen once. Whole-study results and caveats: Samples come after the peak T cell response, not at day 14.

The sequence came from an adult in good health. The sequenced sample was peripheral blood, obtained on day 0 of AZD1222 vaccination. This chain links TRBV18 with TRBJ1-2; D is undetermined. CDR3 in DNA: TGTGCCAGCTCACCACCAGGAGGGTACGGTAACTATGGCTACACCTTC. It yields the protein CASSPPGGYGNYGYTF.